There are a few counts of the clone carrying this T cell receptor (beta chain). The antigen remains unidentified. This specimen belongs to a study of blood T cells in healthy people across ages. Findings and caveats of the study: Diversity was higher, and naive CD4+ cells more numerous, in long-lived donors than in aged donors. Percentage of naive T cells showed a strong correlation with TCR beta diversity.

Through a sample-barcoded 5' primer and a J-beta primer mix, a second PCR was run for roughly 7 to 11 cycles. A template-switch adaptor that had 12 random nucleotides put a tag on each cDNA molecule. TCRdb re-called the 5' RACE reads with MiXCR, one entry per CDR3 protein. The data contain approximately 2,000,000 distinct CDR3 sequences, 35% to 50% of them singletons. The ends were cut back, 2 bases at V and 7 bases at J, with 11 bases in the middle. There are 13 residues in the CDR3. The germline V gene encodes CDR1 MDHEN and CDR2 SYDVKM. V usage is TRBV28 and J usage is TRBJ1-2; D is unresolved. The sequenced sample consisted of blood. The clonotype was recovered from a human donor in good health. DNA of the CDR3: TGTGCCAGCAGTTTAGTTCGGGTCTCTGGCTACACCTTC. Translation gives CASSLVRVSGYTF.